This T cell receptor (beta chain) is from a study of T cells in Graves' hyperthyroidism and ophthalmopathy. Exclusion followed for patients with uncontrolled infection, other autoimmune disease, pregnancy or lactation. The TCR beta CDR3 regions underwent amplification using RNA transcripts as the source. The primer set for the first-round RT-PCR of the TCR CDR3 was HTBI. TCRdb re-derived calls from the multiplex PCR reads in MiXCR, one entry per CDR3 protein. The top ten clones hold around 7.8% of a sample with about 590,000 distinct CDR3 sequences, 15% to 17% of them seen once. The sequence derives from a woman under 40 with Graves' hyperthyroidism. The material sequenced was blood.

CDR3 loop: CAITPGGTDTQYF. In nucleotides, the CDR3 is TGTGCCATCACGCCCGGCGGCACAGATACGCAGTATTTT. The chain has TRBV10-3 and TRBJ2-3; D remains unclear. Trimming stripped 7 bases from V and 1 base from J, with 9 bases between. Germline CDR1 reads ENHRY; CDR2 reads SYGVKD. The CDR3 has 13 residues.